This record concerns one TCR beta chain sequence. This sample was taken from a study of shared clonotypes between healthy human individuals. In the study overall: CD4 naive cells filled three plates per donor, CD4 memory three, CD8 naive two and CD8 memory one.

Investigators spread the genomic DNA of each subset evenly over several immunoSEQ plates. The protocol was immunoSEQ multiplex PCR, while the TCRdb copy is restricted to in-frame clones and leaves out a portion. The sample lists hundreds of thousands of clones; 74% were seen once. Trimming removed 1 base from V and 2 bases from J, with 15 bases in between. The CDR3 is 17 amino acids. Germline-derived CDR1 and CDR2 are SGHDN and FVKESK. None of the donors, who were healthy HIV-negative adults, had recently had acute infections or vaccinations. The receptor was isolated from a woman aged 30 to 39 in good health. Sequencing was performed on memory CD4+ T cells sorted from blood. Subset here: CD45RA-negative fraction. The rearrangement joins TRBV14 to TRBJ2-1, with D maybe TRBD2 (6 bases). The CDR3 sequence is CASSQGWGPGAYNEQFF. The CDR3 DNA reads TGTGCCAGCAGCCAAGGGTGGGGACCGGGAGCCTACAATGAGCAGTTCTTC.